This T cell receptor beta chain appears in the sequencing data of a study of beta chain features in type 1 diabetes. Overall study results and limits: Fewer insertions but more deletions were seen at VDJ junctions in type 1 diabetes patients.

The whole isolated RNA underwent reverse transcription, so sequencing captured expressed TCRB transcripts. The assay was immunoSEQ multiplex PCR, and TCRdb's table has in-frame clones only and misses some. In the table there are about 150,000 clones, 8.5% to 14% of which are singletons. A few counts support this clone. Antigen: not known. The CDR3 runs to 13 residues. Germline assignment: CDR1 SGDLS and CDR2 YYNGEE. The ends were cut back, 5 bases at V and 4 bases at J, with 12 bases in the middle. The source is a man younger than 30 in good health. Sequencing used central memory CD4+ T cells from blood. This rearrangement joins TRBV9 to TRBJ2-5, with no clear D. CDR3 sequence: CASSLITPETQYF. In DNA, the CDR3 is TGTGCCAGCAGTTTAATCACCCCAGAGACCCAGTACTTC.